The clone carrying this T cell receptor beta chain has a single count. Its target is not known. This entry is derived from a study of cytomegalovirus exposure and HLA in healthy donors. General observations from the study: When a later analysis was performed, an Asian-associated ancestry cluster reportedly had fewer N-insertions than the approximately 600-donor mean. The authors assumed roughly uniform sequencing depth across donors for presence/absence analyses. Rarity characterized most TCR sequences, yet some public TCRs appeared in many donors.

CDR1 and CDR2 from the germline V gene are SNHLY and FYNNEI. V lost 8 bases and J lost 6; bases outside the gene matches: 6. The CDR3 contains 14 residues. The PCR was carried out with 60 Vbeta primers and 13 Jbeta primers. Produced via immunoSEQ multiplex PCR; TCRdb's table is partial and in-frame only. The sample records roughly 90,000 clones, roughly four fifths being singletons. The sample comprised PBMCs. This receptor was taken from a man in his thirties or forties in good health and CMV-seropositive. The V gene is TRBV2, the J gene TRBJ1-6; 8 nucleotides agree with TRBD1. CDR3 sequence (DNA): TGTGCCAGCTCCTTCCAGGGGGCTAATTCACCCCTCCACTTT. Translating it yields CASSFQGANSPLHF.